These T cell receptor beta chains were read from a single sample in a study of blood T cell repertoires in COVID-19. Clones were read by immunoSEQ multiplex PCR, and TCRdb kept only the in-frame ones, dropping some. The sample gives approximately 250,000 clones, less than 90% of which show up once; approximately 14% is in the top ten. Specimen: peripheral blood. The origin of the receptors is a woman between 65 and 79 years old with COVID-19, enrolled during active disease. The conserved cysteine and the conserved F or W are not part of the CDR3 here. The order of the fields is clone size, J gene, V gene, CDR3 protein. Clone size, where shown, is once, few, many, or a class for clones that have expanded.

NA	TRBJ1-3	TRBV3-1/TRBV3-2	ASSPIGNTIY
few	TRBJ1-5	TRBV2	ASSGQGWWQPQH
NA	TRBJ1-1	TRBV2	ASSVTGANTEAF
NA	TRBJ1-4	TRBV18	ASSGQGTNEKLF
NA	TRBJ2-2	TRBV14	ASSPLAAGRPGELF
NA	TRBJ1-2	TRBV11-2	ASSLSFMGQYGYT
NA	TRBJ1-1	TRBV11-3	ASSPQSGNTEAF
NA	TRBJ1-5	TRBV18	ASSPPWDSSSQH
NA	TRBJ2-7	TRBV6-1	ASSEYEAQAYEQY
NA	TRBJ2-1	TRBV2	ASSVARSNEQF
once	TRBJ1-2	TRBV14	ASSRAGQGYYGYT
NA	TRBJ2-3	TRBV5-6	ASSPGGGDTQY
NA	TRBJ2-1	TRBV14	ASRRTGYNEQF
NA	TRBJ1-1	TRBV19	ASTKDRDTEAF
once	TRBJ2-1	TRBV18	ASSPSVPAGGDEQF
NA	TRBJ1-1	TRBV6-5	ASSYSGTGNTEAF
NA	TRBJ1-1	TRBV6-6	ASTSGRAKNTEAF
NA	TRBJ2-7	TRBV27	ASCRGGCDEQY
NA	TRBJ1-1	TRBV6-4	ASSDSRQGPIVKNTEAF
NA	TRBJ1-2	TRBV29-1	SAIDGLTNYGYT
NA	TRBJ2-2	TRBV9	ASSVVDLGELF
few	TRBJ1-6	TRBV2	ASSRDRGSGSPLH
NA	TRBJ2-1	TRBV5-1	ASSYGQNNEQF
NA	TRBJ1-2	TRBV7-9	ASSWTPGIGDYGYT
NA	TRBJ2-7	TRBV7-9	ASSHSRDRGYYEQY
once	TRBJ2-5	TRBV14	ASSILGGQETQY
NA	TRBJ1-1	TRBV5-1	ASSFDRNTEAF
NA	TRBJ2-6	TRBV5-4	ASSQTGEGNVLT
NA	TRBJ2-7	TRBV7-9	ASSLGGVYEQY
NA	TRBJ1-1	TRBV11-2	ASSAGQGATEAF